The next 21 T cell receptor beta chains were all read from a single sample in a study of blood T cell repertoires in COVID-19. Using immunoSEQ multiplex PCR, the repertoire was profiled, and TCRdb retains in-frame clones only, with some absent. The sample includes almost 300,000 clones, roughly 90% of them seen just once. Sequences were obtained from peripheral blood. The origin of the receptors is a woman aged 25 to 39 with COVID-19, enrolled during active disease.

The chain carries TRBV4-1 and TRBJ2-2, with D uncertain. Germline CDR1 is MGHRA and CDR2 is YSYEKL. The CDR3 has 16 residues. Between the trimmed V and J ends, which lost 3 bases and 2 bases, there was a span of 13 bases. The CDR3 nucleotides are TGCGCCAGCAGCCAGACCAGGTTCCGCAACACCGGGGAGCTGTTTTTT. Its translation: CASSQTRFRNTGELFF.

Only a few counts were recorded for this clone. This sequence joins TRBV5-1 and TRBJ1-4; D perhaps matches TRBD1 (5 bases). Germline values: CDR1 SGHRS, CDR2 YFSETQ. This CDR3 is built from 14 residues. V lost 2 bases, J lost 8 bases, and 13 bases lay in between. The CDR3 DNA follows: TGCGCCAGCAGCTTAGTCCCAGGGAACGAAAAACTGTTTTTT. Translated: CASSLVPGNEKLFF. The variable domain in full, completed from reference TRBV5-1 and TRBJ1-4, reads KAGVTQTPRYLIKTRGQQVTLSCSPISGHRSVSWYQQTPGQGLQFLFEYFSETQRNKGNFPGRFSGRQFSNSRSEMNVSTLELGDSALYLCASSLVPGNEKLFFGSGTQLSVL.

The V call is TRBV11-2, the J call TRBJ2-1, with 9 bases fitting TRBD2. The CDR3 totals 15 residues. Per germline, CDR1 SGHAT and CDR2 FQNNGV. V trimming: 0 bases; J trimming: 7 bases; junction bases outside the gene matches: 4. The DNA for the CDR3 is TGTGCCAGCAGCTTAGAGCGGGGGGGCCTGAATGAGCAGTTCTTC. Translated, it gives CASSLERGGLNEQFF.

The genes are TRBV13 and TRBJ1-1; 9 bases agree with TRBD1. CDR3 length equals 18 residues. CDR1 and CDR2 from the germline V gene are PRHDT and FYEKMQ (reference sequence). V lost 0 bases to trimming and J lost 1 base; unmatched junction nucleotides: 9. The CDR3 reads CASSLGTRQGVGNTEAFF. CDR3 nucleotide sequence: TGTGCCAGCAGCTTAGGCACCAGACAGGGGGTCGGGAACACTGAAGCTTTCTTT.

This chain joins TRBV6-5 and TRBJ2-1; D might be TRBD2 (5 bases). Deletions cut 6 bases from V and 6 bases from J, with 15 bases between. The germline V gene has CDR1 MNHEY and CDR2 SVGAGI. The CDR3 contains 14 residues. The CDR3 reads CASSVWTGRNEQFF. DNA for the CDR3: TGTGCCAGCAGCGTTTGGACTGGCCGCAATGAGCAGTTCTTC.

CDR3 DNA: TGTGCCAGCAGTTTACAGGCTGGGGAGCAGTACTTC. Encoded protein: CASSLQAGEQYF. The rearrangement uses TRBV28 and TRBJ2-7; D not resolved. V lost 2 bases to trimming and J lost 7 bases, with 9 bases between them. Germline V gene data show CDR1 as MDHEN and CDR2 as SYDVKM. This CDR3 spans 12 amino acids.

The chain combines TRBV12-3 or TRBV12-4 with TRBJ2-5, with a weak D call TRBD1 (5 bases). There are 12 residues in the CDR3. The V end lost 3 bases, the J end lost 6 bases, and 8 bases lay between the germline ends. CDR3 sequence reads: CASSFDSKTQYF. CDR3 nucleotides: TGTGCCAGCAGTTTCGACAGTAAGACCCAGTACTTC.

J is TRBJ1-5 and V is TRBV5-8, with 8 bases lining up with TRBD1. The V and J ends lost 4 bases and 2 bases, in that order; junction bases with no gene match: 8. The germline V gene encodes CDR1 SGHTS and CDR2 YDEGEE. CDR3 length equals 16 residues. The CDR3 nucleotides are TGTGCCAGCAGCCCCTATGGACAGGGAGGCAATCAGCCCCAGCATTTT. This codes for CASSPYGQGGNQPQHF.

This clone has only one observation. The chain links TRBV6-4 to TRBJ2-2; TRBD1 matches 9 bases. V lost 4 bases, J lost 6 bases, and 12 bases stayed unmatched. This CDR3 spans 17 amino acids. Germline V gene data show CDR1 as MRHNA and CDR2 as SNTAGT. The CDR3 nucleotides read TGTGCCAGCAGTGCACGGGACAGGGAGCTGGCTGCCGGGGAGCTGTTTTTT. Protein product: CASSARDRELAAGELFF.

This clone was detected only a few times. The gene calls are TRBV6-5 and TRBJ2-7; 7 bases match TRBD2. The CDR3 loop spans 15 amino acids. In germline, CDR1 is MNHEY, CDR2 SVGAGI. V gave up 7 bases and J gave up 2 bases; unmatched junction bases: 11. This CDR3 is CASTAGSGATYEQYF. The DNA of the CDR3 is TGTGCCAGCACCGCGGGAAGCGGGGCGACCTACGAGCAGTACTTC.

V is TRBV11-2 and J is TRBJ1-1; D not resolved. The CDR3 runs to 14 residues. The V and J ends lost 6 bases and 1 base respectively, with 12 bases between them. Germline loops: CDR1 SGHAT, CDR2 FQNNGV. Here the CDR3 reads CASSSAEKNTEAFF. CDR3 DNA sequence: TGTGCCAGCAGTTCAGCGGAAAAGAACACTGAAGCTTTCTTT.

The rearrangement joins TRBV10-1 to TRBJ2-3; possible D gene TRBD2, 6 bases. The CDR3 sequence is 21 residues long. V was shortened by 1 base and J by 0 bases, with 26 bases between the two germline ends. Per the germline V gene, CDR1 is WNHNN and CDR2 is SYGVQD (reference sequence). In DNA, the CDR3 is TGCGCCAGCAGTGAGTTTTTAGGACTACCTACCGAAGAGACTAGCACAGATACGCAGTATTTT. This codes for CASSEFLGLPTEETSTDTQYF.

This clone was counted only a few times. V is TRBV5-1 and J is TRBJ2-2; D may be TRBD1 (6 bases). V was trimmed by 3 bases and J by 0 bases, leaving 6 bases between them. The V gene's germline CDR1 is SGHRS and CDR2 YFSETQ. The CDR3 is 14 amino acids. CDR3 region: CASSWTANTGELFF. The CDR3 DNA follows: TGCGCCAGCAGCTGGACAGCGAACACCGGGGAGCTGTTTTTT.

The rearrangement joins TRBV7-9 to TRBJ1-3; unclear D gene. The germline CDR1 and CDR2 sequences are SEHNR and FQNEAQ (reference sequence). This CDR3 comprises 15 residues. The V and J ends lost 0 bases and 0 bases respectively, with 6 bases between them. The CDR3 bases are TGTGCCAGCAGCTTAGCTGGCAGCTCTGGAAACACCATATATTTT. Its translation: CASSLAGSSGNTIYF.

V usage is TRBV23-1 and J usage is TRBJ1-1, with 8 bases identical to TRBD1. TRBV23-1 is an open reading frame whose function is uncertain. The CDR3 has 14 residues. V lost 6 bases to trimming and J lost 5 bases; unmatched junction nucleotides: 8. The CDR3 DNA reads TGCGCCAGCAGGAGGGCAGGGGGCTTGACTGAAGCTTTCTTT. This gives the protein CASRRAGGLTEAFF.

The chain links TRBV3-1 (or the pseudogene TRBV3-2) to TRBJ1-3; no firm D call. CDR1 and CDR2 from the germline V gene are LGHDT and YNNKEL (reference sequence). The length of the CDR3 is 13 residues. The ends were cut back, 1 base at V and 3 bases at J, with 4 bases in the middle. CDR3 nucleotide sequence: TGTGCCAGCAGCCAAGGTCGTGGAAACACCATATATTTT. Its protein product is CASSQGRGNTIYF.

The V gene is TRBV19, the J gene TRBJ1-1, with D unclear. This CDR3 spans 13 amino acids. CDR1 is LNHDA and CDR2 is SQIVND in the germline V gene (reference sequence). The V gene lost 2 bases and the J gene lost 0 bases, with 4 bases spanning the gap. The DNA of the CDR3 is TGTGCCAGTAGTATACCCATGAACACTGAAGCTTTCTTT. This codes for CASSIPMNTEAFF. Full variable domain (rest looked up from reference TRBV19 and TRBJ1-1): DGGITQSPKYLFRKEGQNVTLSCEQNLNHDAMYWYRQDPGQGLRLIYYSQIVNDFQKGDIAEGYSVSREKKESFPLTVTSAQKNPTAFYLCASSIPMNTEAFFGQGTRLTVV.

V usage is TRBV5-4 and J usage is TRBJ2-5; TRBD1 matches 7 bases. CDR1 and CDR2 from the germline V gene are SGHNT and YYREEE (reference sequence). The ends lost 4 bases at V and 2 bases at J; junction bases unmatched: 2. The CDR3 has 13 amino acids. The CDR3 DNA reads as TGTGCCAGCAGCCAACAGGGGCAAGAGACCCAGTACTTC. This translates into CASSQQGQETQYF.

J is TRBJ1-6 and V is TRBV3-1 (or the pseudogene TRBV3-2), with a tentative D call TRBD1 (5 bases). CDR1 is LGHDT, CDR2 YNNKEL, per germline (reference sequence). The ends were cut back, 1 base at V and 10 bases at J, with 11 bases in the middle. This CDR3 spans 14 amino acids. The CDR3 DNA reads TGTGCCAGCAGCCAAGGCCGGACAATCTCACCCCTCCACTTT. Its translation: CASSQGRTISPLHF.

The V and J genes are TRBV6-1 and TRBJ1-2, with D unclear. This CDR3 has 13 amino acids. V dropped 2 bases and J dropped 4 bases, with 8 bases sitting between them. Germline V gene lookup returns CDR1 MNHNS and CDR2 SASEGT. The CDR3 protein is CASSEIQLYGYTF. The CDR3 DNA is TGTGCCAGCAGTGAAATACAGCTCTATGGCTACACCTTC.

The CDR3, as DNA: TGTGCCAGCAACCCCCGGGGGGAAGAGACCCAGTACTTC. This translates into CASNPRGEETQYF. The J gene is TRBJ2-5, the V gene TRBV9, with 7 bases fitting TRBD2. Germline V CDR1 and CDR2: SGDLS, YYNGEE. CDR3 length equals 13 residues. Trimming at V came to 6 bases and at J to 3 bases, leaving 5 bases not matched to a gene. The complete variable domain, with remaining parts taken from reference TRBV9 and TRBJ2-5, reads DSGVTQTPKHLITATGQRVTLRCSPRSGDLSVYWYQQSLDQGLQFLIQYYNGEERAKGNILERFSAQQFPDLHSELNLSSLELGDSALYFCASNPRGEETQYFGPGTRLLVL.